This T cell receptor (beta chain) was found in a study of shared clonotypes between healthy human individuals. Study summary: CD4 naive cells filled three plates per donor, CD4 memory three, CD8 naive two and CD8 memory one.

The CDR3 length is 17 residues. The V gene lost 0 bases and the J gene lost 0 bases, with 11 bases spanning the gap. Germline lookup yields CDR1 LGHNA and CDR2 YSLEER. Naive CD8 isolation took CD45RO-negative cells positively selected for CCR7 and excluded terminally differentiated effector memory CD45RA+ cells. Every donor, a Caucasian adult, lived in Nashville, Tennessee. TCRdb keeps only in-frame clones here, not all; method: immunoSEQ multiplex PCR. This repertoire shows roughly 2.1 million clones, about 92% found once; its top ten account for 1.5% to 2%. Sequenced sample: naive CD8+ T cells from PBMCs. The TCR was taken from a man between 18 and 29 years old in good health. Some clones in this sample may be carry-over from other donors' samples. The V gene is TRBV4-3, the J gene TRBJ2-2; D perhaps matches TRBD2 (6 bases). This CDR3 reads CASSQDWGGANTGELFF. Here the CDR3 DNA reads TGCGCCAGCAGCCAAGACTGGGGCGGGGCGAACACCGGGGAGCTGTTTTTT.